The sequence of this T cell receptor (beta chain) was determined in a study of cytomegalovirus exposure and HLA in healthy donors. Broader study findings: Some V segments (TRBV6-2 and TRBV6-3 among them) were excluded as indistinguishable. With further analysis later on, most CMV-associated TCR beta chains appeared HLA-restricted.

Vbeta (60) and Jbeta (13) primers were used in the PCR. Profiled with immunoSEQ multiplex PCR; TCRdb holds only in-frame clones, not every one. The table records 150,000 or so clones, 65% to 80% of them present only once. Comment on this clone: Its antigen is undetermined.

CDR1 GTSNPN and CDR2 SVGIG come from the germline V gene (reference sequence). The CDR3 spans 11 residues. V lost 1 base and J 8 bases, leaving 8 bases between the germline ends. J is TRBJ1-2 and V is TRBV30; D is unclear. Sequenced input: PBMCs. The receptor was isolated from a male donor in good health and CMV-seronegative. CDR3 loop: CAWSGGGGYTF. The CDR3 DNA follows: TGTGCCTGGAGTGGAGGTGGGGGCTACACCTTC.